This note documents a single TCR beta chain sequence. This specimen belongs to a study of T cell responses to AZD1222 COVID-19 vaccine. On the study more broadly: The analysis combined second doses at about 4 or about 12 weeks.

This CDR3 region has 15 residues. V lost 0 bases and J lost 5; bases outside the gene matches: 8. Per germline, CDR1 SGHRS and CDR2 YFSETQ. Produced via immunoSEQ multiplex PCR; TCRdb's table is partial and in-frame only. Among about 150,000 clones listed, 89% were seen once. The receptor comes from an adult in good health. The V gene is TRBV5-1, the J gene TRBJ2-7; 7 bases match TRBD2. The sample was peripheral blood, taken on day 0 of AZD1222 vaccination. CDR3: CASSLVPLGRNEQYF. CDR3 DNA: TGCGCCAGCAGCTTGGTGCCTCTCGGGAGGAACGAGCAGTACTTC.